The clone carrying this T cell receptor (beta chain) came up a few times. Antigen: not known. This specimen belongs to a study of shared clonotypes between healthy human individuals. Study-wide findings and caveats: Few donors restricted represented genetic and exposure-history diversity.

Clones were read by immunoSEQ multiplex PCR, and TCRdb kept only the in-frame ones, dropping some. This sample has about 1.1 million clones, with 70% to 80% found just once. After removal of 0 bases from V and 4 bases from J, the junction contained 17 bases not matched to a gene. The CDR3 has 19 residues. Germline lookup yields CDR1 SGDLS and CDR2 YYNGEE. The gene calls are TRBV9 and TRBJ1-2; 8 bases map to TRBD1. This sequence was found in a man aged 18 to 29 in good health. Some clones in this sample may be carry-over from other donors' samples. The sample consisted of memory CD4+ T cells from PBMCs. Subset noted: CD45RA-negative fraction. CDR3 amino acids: CASSVDVWAGGAKGYGYTF. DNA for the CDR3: TGTGCCAGCAGCGTAGATGTCTGGGCAGGGGGCGCGAAGGGCTATGGCTACACCTTC.